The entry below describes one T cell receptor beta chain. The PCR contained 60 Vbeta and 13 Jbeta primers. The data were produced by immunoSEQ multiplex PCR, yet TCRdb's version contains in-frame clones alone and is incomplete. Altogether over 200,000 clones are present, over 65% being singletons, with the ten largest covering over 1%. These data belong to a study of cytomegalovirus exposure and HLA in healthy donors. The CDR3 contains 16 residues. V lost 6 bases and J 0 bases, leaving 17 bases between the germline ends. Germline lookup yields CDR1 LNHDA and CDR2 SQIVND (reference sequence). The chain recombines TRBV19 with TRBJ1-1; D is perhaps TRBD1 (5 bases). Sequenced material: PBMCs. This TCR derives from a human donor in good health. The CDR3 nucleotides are TGTGCCAGTAGCGGATCATCAGGGAGGGTGAACACTGAAGCTTTCTTT. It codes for CASSGSSGRVNTEAFF.